These T cell receptor beta chains were read from a single sample in a study of identical twins. MiXCR, run by TCRdb on the 5' RACE reads, gives a single entry per CDR3 protein. The sample includes about 790,000 distinct CDR3 sequences, about 18% of them seen just once. These data were also reused for a study on T cells expressing NK-cell markers.

Specimen: PBMCs. Receptors originate from a woman aged 18-29 years in good health. Both conserved end residues are part of each CDR3. The D gene is left open where the match is weak. The size field is filled for only some rows; it gives once, few, many or a size class.

clone_size v_call d_call cdr3_aa
few TRBV24-1 . CATSSGRHNSPLHF
. TRBV20-1 TRBD1 CSVPGQGFSDTQYF
. TRBV5-1 TRBD2 CASSPGGQKGETQYF
few TRBV6-2/TRBV6-3 . CASSYFGASKGRGPIPTEAFF
few TRBV18 TRBD2 CASSSFSGTGTGELFF
. TRBV3-1 TRBD1 CASSQVATGGYEQYF
. TRBV6-1 . CASSASSSNQPQHF
. TRBV7-8 TRBD1 CASSLDRVSGANVLTF
few TRBV6-1 TRBD1 CASNGDRVVPEAFF
. TRBV12-3/TRBV12-4 . CASSLWDGENSPLHF
. TRBV6-2/TRBV6-3 . CASSYFRTDLDEQYF
. TRBV6-1 TRBD1 CASSPQTGVFSYEQYF
few TRBV24-1 . CATSDRSLPTDTQYF
. TRBV5-1 . CASGSGRDFDGYTF
few TRBV5-1 TRBD1 CASTTGGSYNEQFF
. TRBV5-1 . CASSPPGLGTGELFF
few TRBV18 TRBD2 CASSPLAGASSYEQYF
many TRBV12-3/TRBV12-4 TRBD1 CASSLTGFSYEQYF
few TRBV5-1 . CASRGLAASGNEQFF
. TRBV6-5 . CASSYSMGGTYEQYF
few TRBV10-3 TRBD2 CAISESGLAGGPQFF
once TRBV12-3/TRBV12-4 . CASITRATGELFF
few TRBV9 . CASSVVGTGTDTQYF
few TRBV29-1 . CSVGGRHEQYF
once TRBV9 TRBD2 CASSPIPSSGTQYF
many TRBV24-1 TRBD2 CATSDSASGGNEQFF
. TRBV9 . CASSAGTNYEQYF
few TRBV4-3 . CASQVGPHGNEQFF
. TRBV2 TRBD1 CASSEAGTGNTEAFF
. TRBV5-4 . CASSNMAYEQYF
. TRBV11-2 . CASSLGATKNIQYF
many TRBV25-1 . CASTQGNTEAFF
. TRBV5-1 . CASSFQDSTYEQYF
few TRBV3-1 TRBD1 CASSQETGGGQYF
. TRBV6-5 . CASSYAGSSGANVLTF
few TRBV6-5 . CASSYSSGHYYEQYF
. TRBV18 . CASSRLNNEQFF
. TRBV3-1 TRBD2 CASSGTSGGRLGTDTQYF
. TRBV5-1 TRBD1 CASSQGTGHNSPLHF